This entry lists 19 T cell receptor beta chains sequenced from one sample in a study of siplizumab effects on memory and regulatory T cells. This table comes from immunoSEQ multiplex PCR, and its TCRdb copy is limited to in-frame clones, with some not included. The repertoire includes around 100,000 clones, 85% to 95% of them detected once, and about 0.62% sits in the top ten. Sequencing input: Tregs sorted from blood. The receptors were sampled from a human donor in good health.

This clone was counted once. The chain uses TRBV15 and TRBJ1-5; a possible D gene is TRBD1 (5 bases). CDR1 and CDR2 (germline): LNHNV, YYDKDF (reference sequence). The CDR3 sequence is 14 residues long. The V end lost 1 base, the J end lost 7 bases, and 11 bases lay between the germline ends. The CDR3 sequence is CATSRGQGRQPQHF. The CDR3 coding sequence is TGTGCCACCAGCAGAGGTCAGGGTAGGCAGCCCCAGCATTTT.

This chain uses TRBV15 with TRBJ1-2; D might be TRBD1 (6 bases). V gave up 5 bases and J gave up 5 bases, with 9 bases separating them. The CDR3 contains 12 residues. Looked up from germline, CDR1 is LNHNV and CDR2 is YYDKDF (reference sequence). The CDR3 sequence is CATSGRGYGYTF. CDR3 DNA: TGTGCCACCAGCGGCAGGGGTTATGGCTACACCTTC.

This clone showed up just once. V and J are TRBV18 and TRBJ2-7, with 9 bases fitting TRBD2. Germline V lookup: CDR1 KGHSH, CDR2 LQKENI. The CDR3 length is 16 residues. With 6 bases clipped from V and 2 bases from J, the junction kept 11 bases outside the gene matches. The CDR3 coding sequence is TGTGCCAGCTCGGGGGCTAGCGGGGCATTTCCCTACGAGCAGTACTTC. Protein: CASSGASGAFPYEQYF.

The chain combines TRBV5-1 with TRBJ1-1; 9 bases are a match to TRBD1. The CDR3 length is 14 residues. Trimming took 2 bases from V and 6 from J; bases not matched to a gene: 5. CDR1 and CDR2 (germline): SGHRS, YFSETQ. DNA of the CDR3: TGCGCCAGCAGCTTCCGGGACAGGGCGTCTGAAGCTTTCTTT. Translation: CASSFRDRASEAFF.

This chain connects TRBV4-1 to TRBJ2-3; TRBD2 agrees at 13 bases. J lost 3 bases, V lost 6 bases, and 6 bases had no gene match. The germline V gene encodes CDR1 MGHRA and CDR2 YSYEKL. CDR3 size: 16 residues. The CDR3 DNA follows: TGCGCCAGCAGACCGGGACTAGCGGGGAGGACAGATACGCAGTATTTT. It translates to CASRPGLAGRTDTQYF.

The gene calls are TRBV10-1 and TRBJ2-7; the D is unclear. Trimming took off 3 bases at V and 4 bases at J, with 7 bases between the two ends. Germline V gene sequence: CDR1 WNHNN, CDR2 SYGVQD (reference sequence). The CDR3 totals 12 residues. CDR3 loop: CASSDNWYEQYF. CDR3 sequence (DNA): TGCGCCAGCAGTGACAACTGGTACGAGCAGTACTTC.

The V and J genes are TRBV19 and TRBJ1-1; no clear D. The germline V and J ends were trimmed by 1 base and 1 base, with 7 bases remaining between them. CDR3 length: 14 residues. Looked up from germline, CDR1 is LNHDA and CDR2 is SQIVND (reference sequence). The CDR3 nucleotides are TGTGCCAGTAGTATAGGGGTCTCGAACACTGAAGCTTTCTTT. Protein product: CASSIGVSNTEAFF.

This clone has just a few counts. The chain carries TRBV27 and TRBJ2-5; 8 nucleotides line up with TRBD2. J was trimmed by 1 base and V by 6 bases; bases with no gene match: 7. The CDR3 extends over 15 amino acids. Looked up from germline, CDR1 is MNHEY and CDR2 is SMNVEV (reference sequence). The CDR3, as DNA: TGTGCCAGCAGACCTTGGGCGGGGGGCCAAGAGACCCAGTACTTC. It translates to CASRPWAGGQETQYF.

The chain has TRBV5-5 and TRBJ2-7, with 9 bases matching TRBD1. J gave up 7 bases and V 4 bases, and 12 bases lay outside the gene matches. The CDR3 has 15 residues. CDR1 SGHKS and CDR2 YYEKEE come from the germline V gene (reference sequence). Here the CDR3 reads CASSIARDRVLEQYF. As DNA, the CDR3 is TGTGCCAGCAGCATAGCCCGGGACAGGGTACTTGAGCAGTACTTC.

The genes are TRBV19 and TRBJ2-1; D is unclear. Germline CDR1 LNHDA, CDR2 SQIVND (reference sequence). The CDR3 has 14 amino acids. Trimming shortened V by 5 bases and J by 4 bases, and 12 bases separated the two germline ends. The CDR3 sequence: CASSSGFFYNEQFF. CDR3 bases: TGTGCCAGTAGTTCCGGGTTTTTTTACAATGAGCAGTTCTTC. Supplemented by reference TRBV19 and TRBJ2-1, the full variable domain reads DGGITQSPKYLFRKEGQNVTLSCEQNLNHDAMYWYRQDPGQGLRLIYYSQIVNDFQKGDIAEGYSVSREKKESFPLTVTSAQKNPTAFYLCASSSGFFYNEQFFGPGTRLTVL.

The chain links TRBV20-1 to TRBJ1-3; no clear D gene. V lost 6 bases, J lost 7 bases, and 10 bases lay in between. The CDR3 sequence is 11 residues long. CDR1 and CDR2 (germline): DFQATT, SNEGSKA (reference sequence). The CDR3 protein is CSAGRENTIYF. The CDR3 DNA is TGCAGTGCAGGACGGGAGAACACCATATATTTT.

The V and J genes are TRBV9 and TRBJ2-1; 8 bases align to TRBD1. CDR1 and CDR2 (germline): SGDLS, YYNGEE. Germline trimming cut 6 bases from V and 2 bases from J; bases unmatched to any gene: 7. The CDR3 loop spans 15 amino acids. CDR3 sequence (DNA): TGTGCCAGCAACCCGACAGGGGCGCCCTACAATGAGCAGTTCTTC. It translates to CASNPTGAPYNEQFF.

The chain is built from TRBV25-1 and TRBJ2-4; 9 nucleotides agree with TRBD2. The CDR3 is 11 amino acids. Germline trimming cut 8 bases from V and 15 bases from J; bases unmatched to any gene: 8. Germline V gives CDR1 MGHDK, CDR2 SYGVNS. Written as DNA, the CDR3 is TGTGCCAGCGGGGTAAGCGGGAGGTTGTACTTC. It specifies CASGVSGRLYF.

Here the CDR3 reads CASSPLASVSGANVLTF. Here the CDR3 DNA reads TGTGCCAGTAGTCCTCTAGCGTCGGTCTCTGGGGCCAACGTCCTGACTTTC. The chain carries TRBV19 and TRBJ2-6; possibly TRBD2 for D (6 bases). Germline loops: CDR1 LNHDA, CDR2 SQIVND (reference sequence). The CDR3 length is 17 residues. Trimming left V 5 bases short and J 0 bases short, with 14 bases between. Full variable domain (remainder filled in from reference TRBV19 and TRBJ2-6): DGGITQSPKYLFRKEGQNVTLSCEQNLNHDAMYWYRQDPGQGLRLIYYSQIVNDFQKGDIAEGYSVSREKKESFPLTVTSAQKNPTAFYLCASSPLASVSGANVLTFGAGSRLTVL.

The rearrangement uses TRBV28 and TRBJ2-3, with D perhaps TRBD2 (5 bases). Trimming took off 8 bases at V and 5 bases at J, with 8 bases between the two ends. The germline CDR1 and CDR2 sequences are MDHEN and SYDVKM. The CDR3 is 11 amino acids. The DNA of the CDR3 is TGTGCCAGCTTACGGGGAGATACGCAGTATTTT. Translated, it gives CASLRGDTQYF.

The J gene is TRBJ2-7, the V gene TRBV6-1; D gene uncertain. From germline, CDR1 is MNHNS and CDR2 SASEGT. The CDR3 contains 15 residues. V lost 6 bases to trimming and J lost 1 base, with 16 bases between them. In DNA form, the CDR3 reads TGTGCCAGCAGCCCCTCGCGGTCCGGGTCCTACGAGCAGTACTTC. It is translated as CASSPSRSGSYEQYF.

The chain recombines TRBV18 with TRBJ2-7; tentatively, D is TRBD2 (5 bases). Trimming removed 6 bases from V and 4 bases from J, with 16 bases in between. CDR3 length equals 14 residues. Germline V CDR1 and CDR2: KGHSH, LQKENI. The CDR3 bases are TGTGCCAGCTCCCCAGCCGGGGTCGAGTACGAGCAGTACTTC. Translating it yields CASSPAGVEYEQYF. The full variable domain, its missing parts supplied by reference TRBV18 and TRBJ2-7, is NAGVMQNPRHLVRRRGQEARLRCSPMKGHSHVYWYRQLPEEGLKFMVYLQKENIIDESGMPKERFSAEFPKEGPSILRIQQVVRGDSAAYFCASSPAGVEYEQYFGPGTRLTVT.

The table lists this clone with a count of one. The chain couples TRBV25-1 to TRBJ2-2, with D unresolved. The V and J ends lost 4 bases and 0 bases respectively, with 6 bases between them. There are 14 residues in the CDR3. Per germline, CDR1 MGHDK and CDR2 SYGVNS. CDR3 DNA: TGTGCCAGCAGTGTCCTGGCGAACACCGGGGAGCTGTTTTTT. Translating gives CASSVLANTGELFF.

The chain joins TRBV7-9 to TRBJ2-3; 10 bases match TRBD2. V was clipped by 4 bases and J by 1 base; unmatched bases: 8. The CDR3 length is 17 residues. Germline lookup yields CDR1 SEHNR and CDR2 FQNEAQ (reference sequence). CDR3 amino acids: CASSSRWLAGGTDTQYF. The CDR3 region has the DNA TGTGCCAGCAGCTCGAGGTGGCTAGCGGGGGGCACAGATACGCAGTATTTT.